This T cell receptor beta chain stems from a study of blood T cell repertoires in COVID-19. Turning to the study itself: In each case, the material was cDNA or gDNA derived from T cells, B-cell-depleted T cells, or PBMCs.

Germline CDR1 and CDR2: LGHNA and YSLEER. V lost 4 bases to trimming and J lost 3 bases, with 15 bases between them. The CDR3 is made up of 15 amino acids. Per the original methods: From reference gene primer amplification, estimates of nucleated cell counts were derived. TCRdb's copy holds only in-frame clones and misses some; the assay was immunoSEQ multiplex PCR. That table is the source of V, J and clone size, and D and trimming were worked out from the DNA. The sample comprises around 190,000 clones, roughly 77% of which are singletons, and around 7% rests with the top ten. The source material was peripheral blood. This chain links TRBV4-3 with TRBJ1-2; D may be TRBD1 (5 bases). The receptor comes from a man in his 70s with active or convalescent COVID-19. CDR3 bases: TGCGCCAGCAGCCCGAGCCTGACAGAGTACTATGGCTACACCTTC. This gives the protein CASSPSLTEYYGYTF.